The sample holds a few counts of the clone carrying this T cell receptor (beta chain). Its antigen is not identified. The sample is drawn from a study of T cell repertoires in cytomegalovirus infection. Study details: TCR beta signatures that were public indicated CMV infection and matching HLA type. Overall study results and limits: Identification of carriers of CMV plus the relevant HLA was achieved through cumulative public TCR beta family frequency. Clonotype analysis showed dominance of the ex vivo response by HLA-C-restricted CMV-specific TCR beta clonotypes.

V shed 6 bases and J shed 9 bases, with 17 bases lying between them. Germline CDR1 reads LNHDA; CDR2 reads SQIVND (reference sequence). The CDR3 has 13 residues. TCRdb ran MiXCR on the reads and lists one entry per CDR3 protein. Of 150,000 to 200,000 distinct CDR3 sequences listed, more than 9% are singletons. Material: PBMCs. This chain connects TRBV19 to TRBJ1-1; D might be TRBD1 (5 bases). This clonotype was obtained from a human donor in good health (CMV status not recorded). Some clones in this sample may be carry-over from other donors' samples. Here the CDR3 reads CASSHFDSAKAFF. CDR3 in DNA: TGTGCCAGTAGCCACTTTGACAGCGCCAAAGCTTTCTTT.